This T cell receptor beta chain was identified in a study of blood T cells in healthy people across ages. The CDR3 totals 12 residues. V dropped 7 bases and J dropped 3 bases, with 9 bases sitting between them. In germline, CDR1 is LNHNV, CDR2 YYDKDF (reference sequence). About this clonotype: Its antigen is currently unknown.

A second PCR, run for roughly 6 to 11 cycles, used a sample-barcoded 5' primer plus a J-beta primer mix. Each of the cDNA molecules was tagged by a template-switch adaptor with 12 random nucleotides. One entry per CDR3 protein results from TCRdb running MiXCR on the 5' RACE reads. The sample contains 1,300,000 or so distinct CDR3 sequences, approximately 63% of which appear only once. Study results and limitations: The study could not conclusively compare naive and antigen-experienced cells, given its unsorted PBMCs. Donor CMV status was unknown, possibly confounding expanded clonotype changes.

The genes are TRBV15 and TRBJ1-1, with D unresolved. This clonotype originated in a man in his late teens or twenties in good health. The sample taken for sequencing was blood. The CDR3 DNA follows: TGTGCCACCAAAGGGATTCACACTGAAGCTTTCTTT. This codes for CATKGIHTEAFF.